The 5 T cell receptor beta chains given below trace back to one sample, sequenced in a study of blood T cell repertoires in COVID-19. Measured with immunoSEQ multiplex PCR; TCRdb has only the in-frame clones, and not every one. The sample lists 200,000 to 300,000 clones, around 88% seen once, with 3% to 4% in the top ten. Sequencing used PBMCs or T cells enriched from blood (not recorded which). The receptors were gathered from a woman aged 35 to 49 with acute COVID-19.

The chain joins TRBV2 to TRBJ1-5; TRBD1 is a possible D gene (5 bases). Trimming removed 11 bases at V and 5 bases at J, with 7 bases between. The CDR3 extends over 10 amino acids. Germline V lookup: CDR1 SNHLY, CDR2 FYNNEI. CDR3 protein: CAVGDQPQHF. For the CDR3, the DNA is TGTGCCGTAGGGGATCAGCCCCAGCATTTT. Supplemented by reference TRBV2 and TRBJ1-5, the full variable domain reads EPEVTQTPSHQVTQMGQEVILRCVPISNHLYFYWYRQILGQKVEFLVSFYNNEISEKSEIFDDQFSVERPDGSNFTLKIRSTKLEDSAMYFCAVGDQPQHFGDGTRLSIL.

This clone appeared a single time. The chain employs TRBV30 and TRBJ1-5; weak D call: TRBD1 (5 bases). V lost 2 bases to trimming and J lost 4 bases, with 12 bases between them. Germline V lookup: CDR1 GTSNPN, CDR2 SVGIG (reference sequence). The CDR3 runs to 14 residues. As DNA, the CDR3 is TGTGCCTGGAGTTGGCGGGGGGGGAATCAGCCCCAGCATTTT. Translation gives CAWSWRGGNQPQHF. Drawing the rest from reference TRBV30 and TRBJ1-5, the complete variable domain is SQTIHQWPATLVQPVGSPLSLECTVEGTSNPNLYWYRQAAGRGLQLLFYSVGIGQISSEVPQNLSASRPQDRQFILSSKKLLLSDSGFYLCAWSWRGGNQPQHFGDGTRLSIL.

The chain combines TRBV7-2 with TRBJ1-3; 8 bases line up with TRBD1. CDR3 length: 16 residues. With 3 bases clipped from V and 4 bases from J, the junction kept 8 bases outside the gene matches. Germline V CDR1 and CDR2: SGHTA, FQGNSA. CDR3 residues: CASSLVTGAAGNTIYF. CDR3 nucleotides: TGTGCCAGCAGCTTGGTGACAGGGGCCGCGGGAAACACCATATATTTT. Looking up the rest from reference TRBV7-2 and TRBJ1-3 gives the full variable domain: GAGVSQSPSNKVTEKGKDVELRCDPISGHTALYWYRQSLGQGLEFLIYFQGNSAPDKSGLPSDRFSAERTGGSVSTLTIQRTQQEDSAVYLCASSLVTGAAGNTIYFGEGSWLTVV.

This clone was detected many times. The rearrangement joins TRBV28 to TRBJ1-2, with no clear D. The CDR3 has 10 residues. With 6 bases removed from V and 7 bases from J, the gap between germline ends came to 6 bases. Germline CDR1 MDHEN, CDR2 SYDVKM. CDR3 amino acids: CASRRAGYTF. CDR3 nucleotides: TGTGCCAGCAGGAGGGCTGGCTACACCTTC.

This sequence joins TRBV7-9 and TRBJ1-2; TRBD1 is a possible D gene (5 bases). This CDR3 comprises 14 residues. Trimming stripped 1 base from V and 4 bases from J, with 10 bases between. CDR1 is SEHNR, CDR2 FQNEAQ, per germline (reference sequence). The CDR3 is CASSLDSGLYGYTF. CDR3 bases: TGTGCCAGCAGCTTAGATTCGGGACTCTATGGCTACACCTTC.